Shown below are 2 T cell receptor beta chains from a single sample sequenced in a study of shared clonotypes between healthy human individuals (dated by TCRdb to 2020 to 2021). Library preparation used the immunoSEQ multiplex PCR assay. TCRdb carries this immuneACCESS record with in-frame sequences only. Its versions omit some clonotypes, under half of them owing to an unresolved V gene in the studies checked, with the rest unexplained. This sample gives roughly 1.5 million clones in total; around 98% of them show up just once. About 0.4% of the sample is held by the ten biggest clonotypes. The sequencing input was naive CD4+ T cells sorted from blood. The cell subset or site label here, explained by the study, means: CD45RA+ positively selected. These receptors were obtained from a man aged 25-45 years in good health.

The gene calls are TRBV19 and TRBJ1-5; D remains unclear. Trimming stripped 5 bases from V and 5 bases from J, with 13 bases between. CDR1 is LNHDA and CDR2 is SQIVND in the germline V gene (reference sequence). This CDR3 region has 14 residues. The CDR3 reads CASSATGSDQPQHF. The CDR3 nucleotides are TGTGCCAGTAGTGCAACCGGGTCGGATCAGCCCCAGCATTTT.

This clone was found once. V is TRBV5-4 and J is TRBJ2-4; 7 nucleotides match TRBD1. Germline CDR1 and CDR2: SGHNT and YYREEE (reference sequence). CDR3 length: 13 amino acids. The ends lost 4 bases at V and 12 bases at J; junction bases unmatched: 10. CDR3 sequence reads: CASSTNQDRPQYF. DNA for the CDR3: TGTGCCAGCAGCACAAATCAGGACAGGCCTCAGTACTTC.